Following are 27 T cell receptor beta chains from one sample sequenced in a study of blood T cell repertoires in COVID-19. Clones were sequenced by immunoSEQ multiplex PCR, and TCRdb holds only the in-frame ones, with some missing. The sample holds 35,000 to 45,000 clones; around 85% are singletons and the top ten take roughly 4%. Sequenced: peripheral blood. The receptors here all came from a man in his 60s with acute or convalescent COVID-19.

This chain links TRBV4-3 with TRBJ1-2; D gene uncertain. V was trimmed by 4 bases and J by 4 bases, leaving 13 bases between them. Germline-derived CDR1 and CDR2 are LGHNA and YSLEER. The CDR3 is 14 residues long. The CDR3 loop reads CASSPTREAYGYTF. The CDR3 DNA is TGCGCCAGCAGCCCCACCCGGGAGGCCTATGGCTACACCTTC.

The J gene is TRBJ2-2, the V gene TRBV29-1; D remains ambiguous. Germline loops: CDR1 SQVTM, CDR2 ANQGSEA. The CDR3 length is 11 residues. V shed 5 bases and J shed 5 bases, with 6 bases lying between them. CDR3: CSVFTTGELFF. In nucleotides, the CDR3 is TGCAGCGTTTTTACTACCGGGGAGCTGTTTTTT.

The chain recombines TRBV30 with TRBJ2-2, with a weak D call TRBD2 (6 bases). Per the germline V gene, CDR1 is GTSNPN and CDR2 is SVGIG (reference sequence). This CDR3 spans 14 amino acids. Trimming shortened V by 4 bases and J by 4 bases, and 13 bases separated the two germline ends. CDR3 loop: CAWTEGLGTGELFF. The CDR3, as DNA: TGTGCCTGGACGGAGGGCCTAGGCACCGGGGAGCTGTTTTTT.

The CDR3 DNA is TGTGCCAGTAGTTCGCTCCAGGGAGAAAAACTGTTTTTT. This sequence encodes CASSSLQGEKLFF. V and J are TRBV19 and TRBJ1-4; possibly TRBD1 for D (5 bases). Germline lookup yields CDR1 LNHDA and CDR2 SQIVND (reference sequence). Trimming left V 5 bases short and J 8 bases short, with 12 bases between. The CDR3 is 13 residues long. The full variable domain, rest sourced from reference TRBV19 and TRBJ1-4, is DGGITQSPKYLFRKEGQNVTLSCEQNLNHDAMYWYRQDPGQGLRLIYYSQIVNDFQKGDIAEGYSVSREKKESFPLTVTSAQKNPTAFYLCASSSLQGEKLFFGSGTQLSVL.

V and J are TRBV14 and TRBJ1-1; no clear D gene. The CDR3 covers 13 residues. V was cut by 3 bases and J by 7 bases, with 12 bases left in between. Per the germline V gene, CDR1 is SGHDN and CDR2 is FVKESK. This chain's CDR3 is CASSQAREGEAFF. The CDR3 DNA reads TGTGCCAGCAGCCAGGCTAGAGAGGGTGAAGCTTTCTTT.

The rearrangement links TRBV10-1 to TRBJ2-2; 11 nucleotides match TRBD2. Germline V gene lookup returns CDR1 WNHNN and CDR2 SYGVQD (reference sequence). The CDR3 covers 13 residues. The ends lost 8 bases at V and 6 bases at J; junction bases unmatched: 2. As DNA, the CDR3 is TGCGCCAGCCAACTAGCGGGAGCCGGGGAGCTGTTTTTT. This gives the protein CASQLAGAGELFF.

V and J are TRBV5-1 and TRBJ2-5, with 10 nucleotides matching TRBD1. The CDR3 has 14 amino acids. Germline V gene lookup returns CDR1 SGHRS and CDR2 YFSETQ. Trimming took 3 bases from V and 5 from J; bases not matched to a gene: 4. The CDR3 sequence is CASSSGQGTETQYF. The CDR3 nucleotides read TGCGCCAGCAGCTCGGGACAGGGGACGGAGACCCAGTACTTC.

The CDR3 coding sequence is TGTGCCAGCGTAGGACAGTGTCACGGTGAAGCTTTCTTT. Translated: CASVGQCHGEAFF. The chain carries TRBV21-1 and TRBJ1-1; the DNA was not compared with TRBD1, the D call given in the table. TRBV21-1 is designated a pseudogene. CDR3 length: 13 amino acids.

The chain links TRBV5-8 to TRBJ1-5; D unresolved. Trimming took 3 bases from V and 6 from J, leaving 16 bases between them. Germline assignment: CDR1 SGHTS and CDR2 YDEGEE. The length of the CDR3 is 15 residues. In DNA form, the CDR3 reads TGTGCCAGCAGCTCCGCACGGGTGTTTAGTCAGCCCCAGCATTTT. The encoded protein is CASSSARVFSQPQHF.

V is TRBV5-1 and J is TRBJ2-1, with D tentatively TRBD1 (7 bases). CDR3 size: 13 residues. CDR1 is SGHRS and CDR2 is YFSETQ in the germline V gene. Trimming took 4 bases from V and 8 from J, leaving 13 bases between them. CDR3 DNA sequence: TGCGCCAGCAGCCCAGGAGGGGGCCATGAGCAGTTCTTC. Residues: CASSPGGGHEQFF.

The rearrangement links TRBV5-4 to TRBJ2-1; 12 bases are shared with TRBD2. The CDR3 contains 15 residues. Germline V gives CDR1 SGHNT, CDR2 YYREEE (reference sequence). V shed 3 bases and J 6 bases; nucleotides not matched to a gene: 4. The CDR3 DNA reads TGTGCCAGCAGCTCGGGACTAGCGGGCGTCAATGAGCAGTTCTTC. It encodes CASSSGLAGVNEQFF.

The chain links TRBV3-1 (or the pseudogene TRBV3-2) to TRBJ1-1; D unresolved. CDR1 is LGHDT and CDR2 is YNNKEL in the germline V gene (reference sequence). The CDR3 contains 11 residues. The V end lost 5 bases, the J end lost 7 bases, and 8 bases lay between the germline ends. CDR3 sequence: CASSKGGEAFF. The CDR3 DNA follows: TGTGCCAGCAGCAAGGGAGGTGAAGCTTTCTTT.

The J gene is TRBJ1-1, the V gene TRBV18, with D perhaps TRBD1 (6 bases). CDR3 length equals 15 residues. The germline gives CDR1 KGHSH, CDR2 LQKENI. V lost 3 bases to trimming and J lost 6 bases, with 17 bases between them. The CDR3 DNA follows: TGTGCCAGCTCACCTCGGGCAGGGGAGGGCTCTGAAGCTTTCTTT. Protein: CASSPRAGEGSEAFF.

The chain links TRBV10-2 to TRBJ2-1; tentative D call: TRBD1 (6 bases). The germline V and J ends were trimmed by 6 bases and 8 bases, with 20 bases remaining between them. Germline loops: CDR1 WSHSY, CDR2 SAAADI. The CDR3 contains 15 residues. The CDR3 here is CASRLGASGMYEQFF. The CDR3 DNA sequence: TGCGCCAGCAGGCTGGGGGCATCGGGAATGTATGAGCAGTTCTTC.

The chain carries TRBV3-1 (or the pseudogene TRBV3-2) and TRBJ2-5; 7 bases align to TRBD2. The CDR3 totals 15 residues. CDR1 LGHDT and CDR2 YNNKEL come from the germline V gene (reference sequence). V shed 0 bases and J 2 bases; nucleotides not matched to a gene: 3. The CDR3, as DNA: TGTGCCAGCAGCCAAGATCTCGGGAGGCAAGAGACCCAGTACTTC. Amino acid sequence: CASSQDLGRQETQYF.

This chain joins TRBV27 and TRBJ1-5, with D possibly TRBD1 on 5 matching bases. The CDR3 loop spans 18 amino acids. Trimming shortened V by 6 bases and J by 7 bases, and 28 bases separated the two germline ends. Germline assignment: CDR1 MNHEY and CDR2 SMNVEV (reference sequence). The chain's CDR3 is CASSPRGGGAVGPQPQHF. The CDR3 region has the DNA TGTGCCAGCAGCCCCCGGGGGGGTGGTGCCGTAGGTCCGCAGCCCCAGCATTTT.

This chain joins TRBV5-1 and TRBJ2-5, with 12 bases aligning to TRBD2. The trim removed 0 bases at V and 5 bases at J, leaving 11 bases unmatched. There are 18 residues in the CDR3. Looked up from germline, CDR1 is SGHRS and CDR2 is YFSETQ. This CDR3 reads CASSLAASGGAVPETQYF. For the CDR3, the DNA is TGCGCCAGCAGCTTGGCGGCTAGCGGGGGGGCCGTTCCCGAGACCCAGTACTTC.

The chain has TRBV28 and TRBJ2-2, with 9 bases lining up with TRBD1. J gave up 7 bases and V 5 bases, and 11 bases lay outside the gene matches. Germline V lookup: CDR1 MDHEN, CDR2 SYDVKM. CDR3 size: 16 residues. In DNA, the CDR3 is TGTGCCAGCAGTCGGGACAGGGACCGACACCTCGGGGAGCTGTTTTTT. This translates into CASSRDRDRHLGELFF.

The rearrangement joins TRBV7-2 to TRBJ1-2; 7 bases agree with TRBD1. Germline loops: CDR1 SGHTA, CDR2 FQGNSA. The CDR3 contains 15 residues. The V gene end was trimmed by 5 bases and the J gene end by 3 bases; junction bases not matched to a gene: 9. CDR3 in DNA: TGTGCCAGCAGCCTAAGGGGGCTTGGTGACTATGGCTACACCTTC. Translated: CASSLRGLGDYGYTF.

J is TRBJ1-5 and V is TRBV10-3, with D possibly being TRBD1 (5 bases). Trimming shortened V by 0 bases and J by 1 base, and 7 bases separated the two germline ends. The CDR3 spans 15 residues. Germline assignment: CDR1 ENHRY and CDR2 SYGVKD. CDR3 sequence: CAISESGGSNQPQHF. CDR3 coding DNA: TGTGCCATCAGTGAGTCGGGGGGAAGCAATCAGCCCCAGCATTTT.

A single count supports this clone. V usage is TRBV7-3 and J usage is TRBJ1-1; D is possibly TRBD1 (5 bases). The germline CDR1 and CDR2 sequences are SGHTA and FQGTGA. Trimming pared 6 bases from V and 0 bases from J, leaving 14 bases between. The length of the CDR3 is 15 residues. The CDR3 bases are TGTGCCAGCAGTCCGACACAGGTGGTGAACACTGAAGCTTTCTTT. It is translated as CASSPTQVVNTEAFF.

The chain carries TRBV4-1 and TRBJ1-1; 12 bases map to TRBD1. V lost 5 bases to trimming and J lost 4 bases; unmatched junction nucleotides: 11. The CDR3 runs 17 residues. CDR1 MGHRA and CDR2 YSYEKL come from the germline V gene. DNA for the CDR3: TGCGCCAGCAGCTCTCCGTTAGGGACAGGGGGCTCCACTGAAGCTTTCTTT. Protein sequence: CASSSPLGTGGSTEAFF.

The V gene is TRBV25-1, the J gene TRBJ2-2; D may be TRBD1 (6 bases). Trimming took off 4 bases at V and 6 bases at J, with 24 bases between the two ends. The CDR3 runs 18 residues. CDR1 is MGHDK, CDR2 SYGVNS, per germline. In DNA form, the CDR3 reads TGTGCCAGCAGTGCCGCCCCCGGGACAAAGGTCGAGCCCGGGGAGCTGTTTTTT. It specifies CASSAAPGTKVEPGELFF.

This rearrangement joins TRBV9 to TRBJ2-1; D is possibly TRBD2 (6 bases). CDR1 SGDLS and CDR2 YYNGEE come from the germline V gene. The CDR3 is made up of 15 amino acids. Trimming left V 4 bases short and J 6 bases short, with 17 bases between. DNA of the CDR3: TGTGCCAGCAGCCCTCTTCGGGACTTCAGCAATGAGCAGTTCTTC. Protein: CASSPLRDFSNEQFF.

J is TRBJ2-3 and V is TRBV2, with TRBD1 matching over 9 bases. The germline V gene has CDR1 SNHLY and CDR2 FYNNEI. This CDR3 spans 15 amino acids. V lost 1 base, J lost 2 bases, and 1 base stayed unmatched. CDR3 DNA sequence: TGTGCCAGCAGTGAAGGGACAGGGGTCACAGATACGCAGTATTTT. It specifies CASSEGTGVTDTQYF.

The chain combines TRBV27 with TRBJ2-7; TRBD1 aligns across 8 bases. Trimming cost V 8 bases and J 1 base; bases outside gene matches: 7. The CDR3 extends over 14 amino acids. Germline lookup yields CDR1 MNHEY and CDR2 SMNVEV (reference sequence). CDR3 protein: CASAPGGWSYEQYF. In DNA, the CDR3 is TGTGCCAGCGCTCCAGGGGGCTGGTCCTACGAGCAGTACTTC.

The gene calls are TRBV6-4 and TRBJ2-1; TRBD2 might be the D (6 bases). The V end was cut by 8 bases, the J end by 2 bases, with 19 bases between. Germline CDR1 and CDR2: MRHNA and SNTAGT. CDR3 length: 16 residues. The CDR3 DNA follows: TGTGCCAGCTCCCGCATGGCGGGGTCAACCTACAATGAGCAGTTCTTC. The encoded protein is CASSRMAGSTYNEQFF.